Listed here are 23 T cell receptor beta chains from one sample, sequenced in a study of control samples from healthy donors and cancer patients. This table comes from immunoSEQ multiplex PCR, and its TCRdb copy is limited to in-frame clones, with some not included. The top ten hold 15% to 20% of the sample, which has 12,000 to 15,000 clones, roughly 77% seen once. Sequenced: formalin-fixed, paraffin-embedded tissue. All receptors derive from a female donor with lung cancer.

The genes are TRBV4-1 and TRBJ1-2; D remains unclear. The CDR3 runs 15 residues. Germline V gives CDR1 MGHRA, CDR2 YSYEKL. Trimming removed 4 bases from V and 6 bases from J, with 18 bases in between. CDR3 protein: CASSPLGSLRDGYTF. The CDR3 DNA sequence: TGCGCCAGCAGCCCCCTCGGATCGTTGCGGGATGGCTACACCTTC.

The CDR3 region is CASSPPERNTEAFF. CDR3 bases: TGTGCCAGCTCACCACCGGAAAGGAACACTGAAGCTTTCTTT. V is TRBV18 and J is TRBJ1-1; unclear D gene. The V gene's germline CDR1 is KGHSH and CDR2 LQKENI. CDR3 length: 14 residues. Trimming removed 0 bases from V and 1 base from J, with 6 bases in between. The whole variable domain, filled in from reference TRBV18 and TRBJ1-1, reads NAGVMQNPRHLVRRRGQEARLRCSPMKGHSHVYWYRQLPEEGLKFMVYLQKENIIDESGMPKERFSAEFPKEGPSILRIQQVVRGDSAAYFCASSPPERNTEAFFGQGTRLTVV.

The V gene is TRBV11-2, the J gene TRBJ1-2; 9 nucleotides line up with TRBD1. This CDR3 spans 15 amino acids. Germline-derived CDR1 and CDR2 are SGHAT and FQNNGV. J was trimmed by 4 bases and V by 5 bases; bases with no gene match: 8. This CDR3 is CASSPGQGPFYGYTF. As DNA, the CDR3 is TGTGCCAGCAGCCCGGGACAGGGCCCGTTCTATGGCTACACCTTC.

The V and J genes are TRBV27 and TRBJ2-7, with no clear D. Germline CDR1 and CDR2: MNHEY and SMNVEV (reference sequence). Trimming removed 2 bases at V and 3 bases at J, with 8 bases between. CDR3 length: 13 residues. The CDR3 DNA is TGTGCCAGCAGTTTAGGGGTGGACTACGAGCAGTACTTC. It yields the protein CASSLGVDYEQYF.

A note on this clone: The junction shows a germline mismatch at one end, possibly a read error. In the same sample, other DNA sequences code for this CDR3. The chain carries TRBV7-7 and TRBJ2-7, with D possibly being TRBD2 (5 bases). The V gene's germline CDR1 is SSHAT and CDR2 FNYEAQ (reference sequence). The CDR3 runs to 12 residues. Here the CDR3 reads CASSPNPGEQYF. In DNA form, the CDR3 reads TGTGCTAGCAGCCCAAATCCGGGGGAGCAGTACTTC. Variable domain in full (rest from reference TRBV7-7 and TRBJ2-7): GAGVSQSPRYKVTKRGQDVTLRCDPISSHATLYWYQQALGQGPEFLTYFNYEAQPDKSGLPSDRFSAERPEGSISTLTIQRTEQRDSAMYRCASSPNPGEQYFGPGTRLTVT.

The chain is built from TRBV10-3 and TRBJ1-4, with D possibly being TRBD1 (6 bases). V was pared by 4 bases and J by 4 bases, with 10 bases between. Germline V CDR1 and CDR2: ENHRY, SYGVKD. This CDR3 contains 14 residues. The CDR3 sequence: CAISADSDNEKLFF. CDR3 coding DNA: TGTGCCATCAGTGCGGACAGCGATAATGAAAAACTGTTTTTT.

This rearrangement joins TRBV5-1 to TRBJ2-5, with D perhaps matching TRBD2 (5 bases). V lost 0 bases and J lost 1, with 10 bases in between. In germline, CDR1 is SGHRS, CDR2 YFSETQ. CDR3 length equals 15 residues. The chain's CDR3 is CASSLASTSQETQYF. CDR3 DNA: TGCGCCAGCAGCTTGGCCAGCACTAGCCAAGAGACCCAGTACTTC.

The rearrangement links TRBV15 to TRBJ2-1; D not resolved. V dropped 3 bases and J dropped 6 bases, with 9 bases sitting between them. The CDR3 loop spans 13 amino acids. Germline V gives CDR1 LNHNV, CDR2 YYDKDF (reference sequence). The CDR3 nucleotides read TGTGCCACCAGCAGGGGTTGGGGCAATGAGCAGTTCTTC. This codes for CATSRGWGNEQFF.

This clone was seen just once. V and J are TRBV6-5 and TRBJ1-5; D unresolved. The CDR3 consists of 13 residues. V shed 7 bases and J shed 1 base, with 8 bases lying between them. The germline V gene has CDR1 MNHEY and CDR2 SVGAGI. The CDR3 protein is CASISRSNQPQHF. The CDR3 bases are TGTGCCAGCATTTCCAGAAGCAATCAGCCCCAGCATTTT.

The CDR3 DNA reads as TGTGCCAGCAGCTTAAGCAGGGTCCAAGAGACCCAGTACTTC. As protein: CASSLSRVQETQYF. The V gene is TRBV7-2, the J gene TRBJ2-5; D is perhaps TRBD1 (5 bases). V lost 2 bases to trimming and J lost 1 base, with 8 bases between them. The CDR3 has 14 amino acids. Germline V gene sequence: CDR1 SGHTA, CDR2 FQGNSA.

This CDR3 reads CASSLSVDEQYF. The CDR3 nucleotides read TGTGCCAGCAGCTTATCGGTCGACGAGCAGTACTTC. The chain is built from TRBV7-8 and TRBJ2-7, with no clear D. This CDR3 is 12 amino acids long. V lost 2 bases to trimming and J lost 5 bases, with 7 bases between them. The germline gives CDR1 SGHVS, CDR2 FQNEAQ.

The rearrangement uses TRBV5-1 and TRBJ2-1; 8 bases agree with TRBD2. The CDR3 runs to 16 residues. The germline V gene encodes CDR1 SGHRS and CDR2 YFSETQ. Trimming cost V 0 bases and J 0 bases; bases outside gene matches: 2. CDR3 in amino acids: CASSLVAGFSYNEQFF. DNA for the CDR3: TGCGCCAGCAGCTTGGTAGCGGGATTCTCCTACAATGAGCAGTTCTTC.

The chain couples TRBV6-5 to TRBJ2-3; TRBD2 matches at 11 bases. The V segment lost 7 bases and the J segment 6 bases; nucleotides outside the gene matches: 6. Germline V gene lookup returns CDR1 MNHEY and CDR2 SVGAGI. This CDR3 comprises 14 residues. CDR3 bases: TGTGCCAGCACGGTAGCGGGAGGGAGGGATACGCAGTATTTT. This encodes CASTVAGGRDTQYF.

The chain recombines TRBV2 with TRBJ1-1; D gene ambiguous. Per germline, CDR1 SNHLY and CDR2 FYNNEI. Trimming removed 6 bases at V and 1 base at J, with 6 bases between. This CDR3 has 12 amino acids. CDR3 protein: CASRQTNTEAFF. The CDR3 DNA follows: TGTGCCAGCAGACAGACGAACACTGAAGCTTTCTTT.

The chain joins TRBV19 to TRBJ1-1, with D hard to call. Germline V gene lookup returns CDR1 LNHDA and CDR2 SQIVND (reference sequence). Trimming shortened V by 7 bases and J by 2 bases, and 17 bases separated the two germline ends. CDR3 length: 15 amino acids. DNA for the CDR3: TGTGCCAGTAAATTAAGGAGGACGCCTAACACTGAAGCTTTCTTT. It is translated as CASKLRRTPNTEAFF.

V usage is TRBV5-4 and J usage is TRBJ2-7; a possible D gene is TRBD2 (6 bases). Per the germline V gene, CDR1 is SGHNT and CDR2 is YYREEE (reference sequence). This CDR3 comprises 12 residues. V lost 3 bases and J 6 bases, leaving 10 bases between the germline ends. The CDR3 protein is CASSSGGIEQYF. Here the CDR3 DNA reads TGTGCCAGCAGCTCAGGAGGGATCGAGCAGTACTTC.

The genes are TRBV12-5 and TRBJ1-4; D perhaps matches TRBD1 (5 bases). Germline lookup yields CDR1 LGHNT and CDR2 FRNRAP. This CDR3 is built from 17 residues. V was trimmed by 6 bases and J by 0 bases, leaving 17 bases between them. CDR3 sequence (DNA): TGTGCTAGTGGAGGAAGACAGTCCCATGCAACTAATGAAAAACTGTTTTTT. Translated: CASGGRQSHATNEKLFF. The entire variable domain, with the rest obtained from reference TRBV12-5 and TRBJ1-4, is as follows: DARVTQTPRHKVTEMGQEVTMRCQPILGHNTVFWYRQTMMQGLELLAYFRNRAPLDDSGMPKDRFSAEMPDATLATLKIQPSEPRDSAVYFCASGGRQSHATNEKLFFGSGTQLSVL.

This clone was counted only a few times. The J gene is TRBJ1-2, the V gene TRBV9; D gene unclear. Germline-derived CDR1 and CDR2 are SGDLS and YYNGEE. V lost 4 bases and J lost 5, with 15 bases in between. This CDR3 comprises 14 residues. CDR3 sequence reads: CASSPEDGGYGYTF. DNA for the CDR3: TGTGCCAGCAGCCCTGAGGACGGAGGATATGGCTACACCTTC.

Concerning this clone: Other DNA sequences in this specimen translate into the identical CDR3. The CDR3 DNA sequence: TGTGCCAGCAGCTCCAACCGAGGGAACACCGGGGAGCTGTTTTTT. This codes for CASSSNRGNTGELFF. The chain couples TRBV5-4 to TRBJ2-2; D unresolved. The CDR3 consists of 15 residues. CDR1 and CDR2 from the germline V gene are SGHNT and YYREEE (reference sequence). Between the trimmed V and J ends, which lost 3 bases and 1 base, there was a span of 10 bases.

This chain connects TRBV5-4 to TRBJ1-2; 9 bases are a match to TRBD1. Losses at the gene ends were 4 bases for V and 7 bases for J; bases not matched to a gene: 5. Germline CDR1 is SGHNT and CDR2 is YYREEE (reference sequence). The CDR3 has 13 amino acids. The CDR3 protein is CASSRQGGGGYTF. DNA of the CDR3: TGTGCCAGCAGCCGACAGGGGGGCGGTGGCTACACCTTC.

In its sample, this clone was seen once. This chain uses TRBV14 with TRBJ2-3; tentative D call: TRBD2 (5 bases). The CDR3 sequence is 16 residues long. The germline gives CDR1 SGHDN, CDR2 FVKESK. The V and J ends lost 1 base and 6 bases respectively, with 17 bases between them. CDR3 amino acids: CASSQASWTLADTQYF. CDR3 nucleotide sequence: TGTGCCAGCAGCCAAGCTAGCTGGACCCTCGCGGATACGCAGTATTTT.

As DNA, the CDR3 is TGTGCCAGCTCACGGGACAGGGCTTACAATGAGCAGTTCTTC. Protein product: CASSRDRAYNEQFF. The rearrangement links TRBV18 to TRBJ2-1, with 9 bases identical to TRBD1. Germline V gene lookup returns CDR1 KGHSH and CDR2 LQKENI. The CDR3 totals 14 residues. V gave up 4 bases and J gave up 4 bases; unmatched junction bases: 2.

The V call is TRBV13, the J call TRBJ2-7; possible D gene TRBD2, 5 bases. The CDR3 length is 13 residues. CDR1 and CDR2 from the germline V gene are PRHDT and FYEKMQ (reference sequence). V was clipped by 4 bases and J by 3 bases, with 10 bases between them. Written as DNA, the CDR3 is TGTGCCAGCAGCTCCGAGGGTCGCTACGAGCAGTACTTC. Its translation: CASSSEGRYEQYF.